This entry concerns a single TCR beta chain. Its target antigen remains unknown. No much larger clonotype is one base removed from it; base qualities were not supplied. Unmatched junction bases come to 9, with V trimmed by 8 bases and J by 2 bases. Per the germline V gene, SQVTM is the CDR1 and ANQGSEA is the CDR2. Inclusive of the bounding cysteine and phenylalanine, the CDR3 is 14 residues long. Only the CDR3 portion is preserved as DNA: 42 bases, with reading frame beginning at the first base. The entry originates in a study of blood T cell repertoires in COVID-19 (TCRdb year 2020). About the study as a whole: Collaborator samples came from the United States, Italy and Spain and covered acute and convalescent phases of COVID-19. The prospective study material was composed of cDNA or gDNA derived from T cells, B-cell-depleted T cells, or PBMCs. Deeply sampled blood TCRbeta repertoires from subjects exposed to, actively infected with, or recovered from COVID-19 were included in the dataset. The repertoires were released in a freely available public database meant as a resource for research on the immune response to SARS-CoV-2. The samples were drawn from the first 160 participants of the ongoing ImmuneRACE study and from 950 to 1,500 subjects provided by 6 global collaborators. Nearly every sample came with metadata listing a de-identified subject ID, COVID-19 status, age in years and sex. Where available, HLA class I and class II types were taken from metadata supplied by the sample provider and were not determined by assay-based typing.

Enrolling through a virtual design, the prospective study's participants ranged in age from roughly 18 to 90 years and lived across roughly 24 United States geographic areas. To assign participants to cohorts, the prospective study relied on clinical history that participants themselves reported in a screening survey and a study questionnaire. ImmuneRACE Cohort 3 recovered participants were defined by two consecutive negative NP/OP PCR tests, healthcare professional clearance, or symptom resolution. Each participant in the prospective study had whole blood, serum and a nasopharyngeal or oropharyngeal swab collected by mobile phlebotomists. Additional blood draws and questionnaires over an approximately 2-month period could optionally be provided by prospective study participants. Before DNA extraction, blood samples from the prospective study were shipped at room temperature or frozen. TCRbeta CDR3 regions were amplified from genomic DNA by means of the immunoSEQ Assay, a bias-controlled multiplex PCR. On the study's bioinformatics: Within the assay, amplification of reference gene primers was used to estimate how many nucleated cells each sample contained. To quantify the absolute abundance of each unique TCRbeta CDR3 rearrangement, sequence reads were collapsed and filtered. For each sample, productive Simpson clonality was calculated by taking the square root of Simpson's diversity index across productive rearrangements. TCRdb took this table from immuneACCESS and kept in-frame rearrangements with V and J called. Such tables lack part of the clones; where checked against another copy, unresolved V genes explain under half of the gap, and the rest is unexplained. The V and J calls and the clone size are those of that table, but D and trimming were determined from the DNA. Within this sample are 200,000 or so clones, with about 80% of them counted one time only. 6.5% to 9.5% of the sample is in the top ten clones.

Study-wide findings and limitations: How much clinical and demographic metadata was included differed by source and by participant, and the metadata was provided uncurated.

This receptor was taken from a man aged 35-49 years who had recovered from COVID-19. The chain uses TRBV29-1 and TRBJ2-1; 7 bases in between match TRBD1. Source material: PBMCs or T cells enriched from blood (not recorded which). The CDR3 amino acid sequence is: CSSKGQLAYNEQFF. The DNA reads as follows: TGCAGCTCAAAGGGACAGCTCGCCTACAATGAGCAGTTCTTC.